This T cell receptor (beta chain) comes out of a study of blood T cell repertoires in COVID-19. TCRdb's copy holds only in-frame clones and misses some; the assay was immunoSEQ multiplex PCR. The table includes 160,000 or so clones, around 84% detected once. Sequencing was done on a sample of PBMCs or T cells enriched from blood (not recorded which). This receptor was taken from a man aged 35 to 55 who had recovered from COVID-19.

CDR3 sequence: CASSFLAGETQYF. The DNA for the CDR3 is TGTGCCAGCAGTTTTCTAGCGGGGGAGACCCAGTACTTC. The rearrangement uses TRBV28 and TRBJ2-5, with 9 positions matching TRBD2. CDR3 length equals 13 residues. V lost 3 bases to trimming and J lost 5 bases; unmatched junction nucleotides: 1. Germline V gene lookup returns CDR1 MDHEN and CDR2 SYDVKM.